The sequence of this T cell receptor (beta chain) was determined in a study of T-cell memory formation after mild COVID-19. Whole-study results and caveats: Second-wave clones that peaked on day 37 lacked confirmed SARS-CoV-2 specificity.

TCRdb reprocessed the 5' RACE reads with MiXCR, giving one entry per CDR3 protein. This table holds some 490,000 distinct CDR3 sequences, around a sixth found once. V was trimmed by 7 bases and J by 6 bases, leaving 14 bases between them. From germline, CDR1 is DFQATT and CDR2 SNEGSKA (reference sequence). This CDR3 region has 12 residues. This clonotype was counted a few times. Its matching antigen is unknown. The chain uses TRBV20-1 and TRBJ2-3; D perhaps matches TRBD1 (5 bases). Input material: PBMCs or a T cell subset sorted from them (not recorded which). This sequence originates from an adult woman who had mild COVID-19 (a few samples of this study predate the infection). Cell type and time point are not known. The CDR3 nucleotides read TGCAGTGTCTCAGGGAATAAGGATACGCAGTATTTT. This gives the protein CSVSGNKDTQYF.